This paragraph reports one T cell receptor (beta chain). This CDR3 is 15 amino acids long. Germline CDR1 LGHNA, CDR2 YSLEER. V was pared by 3 bases and J by 3 bases, with 2 bases of the junction left unmatched. The data were taken from a study of blood T cell dynamics during melanoma immunotherapy. The time point denotes: pre-treatment baseline. Each bulk PBMC sample had approximately 340 ng DNA loaded. The table came from immunoSEQ multiplex PCR; TCRdb's copy has only in-frame clones and leaves some out. The table has several thousand clones, nearly 90% seen once. The sample consisted of blood, taken from a patient treated with checkpoint blockade. This clonotype was obtained from a human donor with melanoma. V usage is TRBV4-3 and J usage is TRBJ2-1; 10 nucleotides align to TRBD2. The CDR3 region is CASSQRTSGYNEQFF. CDR3 nucleotide sequence: TGCGCCAGCAGCCAGCGGACTAGCGGCTACAATGAGCAGTTCTTC.